This T cell receptor beta chain was recorded in a study of CD8+CD57+ T cells in acquired aplastic anemia. Overall study: Sorting CD4+ and CD8+ cells gave DNA averaging approximately 3 ug.

Genomic DNA constituted the template upon which TCR beta VDJ and CDR3 profiling was performed. TCRdb called the reads again in MiXCR, with one record for every CDR3 protein. This sample has hundreds of thousands of distinct CDR3 sequences; 65% to 75% occur once, and the top ten carry 4%. The V end lost 3 bases, the J end lost 6 bases, and 20 bases lay between the germline ends. Germline-derived CDR1 and CDR2 are DFQATT and SNEGSKA (reference sequence). The CDR3 has 15 amino acids. The material sequenced was sorted CD4+, CD8+, or CD8+CD57+ T cells (not recorded which) from PBMCs. This chain uses TRBV20-1 with TRBJ1-2; D gene uncertain. This sequence originates from a human donor in good health, serving as a control. The CDR3, as DNA: TGCAGTGCTAGCAAAGAGAGGGCTGTGACCAATGGCTACACCTTC. It translates to CSASKERAVTNGYTF.